The sample holds one count of the clone carrying this TCR beta chain. The data originate from a study of shared clonotypes between healthy human individuals. CDR3 length equals 13 residues. Germline V lookup: CDR1 SQVTM, CDR2 ANQGSEA. V shed 7 bases and J 3 bases; nucleotides not matched to a gene: 7. Roughly 30,000 T cell genomes (about 300 ng DNA) went into each PBMC replicate. Clones were sequenced by immunoSEQ multiplex PCR, and TCRdb holds only the in-frame ones, with some missing. The sample has over 400,000 clones, 81% seen once. The source is a woman between 35 and 50 years old in good health. Some clones in this sample may be carry-over from other donors' samples. The chain is built from TRBV29-1 and TRBJ2-7; the match to TRBD1 covers 9 bases. Material for sequencing was PBMCs. The CDR3 reads CSAYGQGNYEQYF. The CDR3 region has the DNA TGCAGCGCCTACGGACAGGGGAACTACGAGCAGTACTTC.